The present TCR beta chain was sequenced within a study of cytomegalovirus exposure and HLA in healthy donors. Study as a whole: A subsequent analysis reported that the 120 validation repertoires were produced on the same platform that had also been used for the approximately 710 first-cohort repertoires. Study-wide results and caveats: Associated with cytomegalovirus, according to the listing, were 170 or so TCR beta chains.

To note about this clone: Its matching antigen is unknown.

Germline loops: CDR1 SEHNR, CDR2 FQNEAQ (reference sequence). The trim removed 4 bases at V and 6 bases at J, leaving 3 bases unmatched. CDR3 length: 14 amino acids. Generated by immunoSEQ multiplex PCR, the TCRdb table keeps only in-frame clones and is missing some. This repertoire shows a few hundred thousand clones, 88% found once; its top ten account for roughly 0.88%. This receptor was obtained from a young man in good health and CMV-seronegative. The J gene is TRBJ1-4, the V gene TRBV7-9; 9 positions match TRBD1. Sequenced material: PBMCs. The CDR3 nucleotides are TGTGCCAGCAGCTCCCGGGACAGGGATGAAAAACTGTTTTTT. It is translated as CASSSRDRDEKLFF.